The T cell receptor beta chain under discussion was sequenced for a study of OX40 agonist ivuxolimab in advanced cancers. Sequencing was performed with immunoSEQ multiplex PCR; in TCRdb, only in-frame clones are kept and a portion is missing. The sample contains some 80,000 clones, around 90% of which appear only once. Germline lookup yields CDR1 SGHAT and CDR2 FQNNGV. The CDR3 consists of 14 residues. Trimming shortened V by 1 base and J by 1 base, and 5 bases separated the two germline ends. The chain uses TRBV11-2 and TRBJ1-5; D not resolved. The material sequenced was CD4+ or CD8+ T cells sorted from blood, taken in a trial of the OX40 agonist ivuxolimab. The origin of this receptor is an adult with an advanced solid tumor such as melanoma, head and neck, liver or kidney cancer. The CDR3 nucleotides read TGTGCCAGCAGCTTAGGAGGCAGCAATCAGCCCCAGCATTTT. Residues: CASSLGGSNQPQHF.